This T cell receptor beta chain is drawn from a study of shared clonotypes between healthy human individuals. Study-level information: Per donor, CD8 memory used one plate, CD8 naive used two, CD4 memory used three and CD4 naive used three.

The repertoire was sequenced with immunoSEQ multiplex PCR; TCRdb's copy has only in-frame clones and lacks some. The table has millions of clones, roughly 94% seen once. Looked up from germline, CDR1 is SGHRS and CDR2 is YFSETQ. The CDR3 runs 15 residues. V shed 1 base and J shed 1 base, with 9 bases lying between them. The V gene is TRBV5-1, the J gene TRBJ1-3, with TRBD1 as a possible D gene (5 bases). The source is a man aged 18 to 35 in good health. The sample was naive CD4+ T cells sorted from blood. Stated subset: CD45RA+ positively selected. For the CDR3, the DNA is TGCGCCAGCAGCTTGTGGGGGGAATCTGGAAACACCATATATTTT. It is translated as CASSLWGESGNTIYF.